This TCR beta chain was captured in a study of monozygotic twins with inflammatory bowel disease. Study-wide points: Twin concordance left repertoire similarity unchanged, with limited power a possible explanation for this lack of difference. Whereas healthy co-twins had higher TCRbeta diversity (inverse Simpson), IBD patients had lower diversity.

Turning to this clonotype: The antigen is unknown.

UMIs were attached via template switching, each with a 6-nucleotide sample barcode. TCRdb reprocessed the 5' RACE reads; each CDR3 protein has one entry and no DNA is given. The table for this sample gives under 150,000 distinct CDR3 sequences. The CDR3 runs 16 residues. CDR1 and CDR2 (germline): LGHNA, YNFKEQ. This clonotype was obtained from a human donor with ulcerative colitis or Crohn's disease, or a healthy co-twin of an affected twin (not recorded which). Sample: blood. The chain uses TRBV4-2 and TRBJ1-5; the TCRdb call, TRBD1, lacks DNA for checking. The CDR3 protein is CASSQDPGHENQPQHF.